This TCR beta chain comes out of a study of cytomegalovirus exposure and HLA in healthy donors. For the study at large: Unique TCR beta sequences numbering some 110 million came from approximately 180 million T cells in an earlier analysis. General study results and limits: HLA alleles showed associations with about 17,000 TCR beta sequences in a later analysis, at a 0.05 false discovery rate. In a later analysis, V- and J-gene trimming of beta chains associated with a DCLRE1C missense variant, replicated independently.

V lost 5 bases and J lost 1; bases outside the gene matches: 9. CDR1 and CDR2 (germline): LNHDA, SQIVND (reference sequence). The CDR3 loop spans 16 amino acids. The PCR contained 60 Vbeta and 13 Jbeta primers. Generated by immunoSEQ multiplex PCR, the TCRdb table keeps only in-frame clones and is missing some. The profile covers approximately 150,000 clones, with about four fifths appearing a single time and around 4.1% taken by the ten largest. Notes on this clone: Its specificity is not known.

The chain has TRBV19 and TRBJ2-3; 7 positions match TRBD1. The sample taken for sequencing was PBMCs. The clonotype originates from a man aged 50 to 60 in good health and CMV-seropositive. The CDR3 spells CASSSVGQVGTDTQYF. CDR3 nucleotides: TGTGCCAGTAGTTCCGTCGGACAGGTCGGCACAGATACGCAGTATTTT.